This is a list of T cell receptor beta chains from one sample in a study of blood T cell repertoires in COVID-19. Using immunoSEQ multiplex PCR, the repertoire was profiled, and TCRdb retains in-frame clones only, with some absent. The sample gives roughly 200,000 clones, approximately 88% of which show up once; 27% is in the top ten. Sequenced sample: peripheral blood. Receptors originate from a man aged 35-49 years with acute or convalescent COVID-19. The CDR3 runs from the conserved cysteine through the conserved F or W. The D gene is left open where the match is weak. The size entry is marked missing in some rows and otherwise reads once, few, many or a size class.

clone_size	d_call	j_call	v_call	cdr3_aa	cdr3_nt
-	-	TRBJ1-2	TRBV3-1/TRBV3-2	CASSPLGQGYGYTF	TGTGCCAGCAGCCCCCTAGGTCAGGGCTATGGCTACACCTTC
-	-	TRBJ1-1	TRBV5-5	CASSLFVENTEAFF	TGTGCCAGCAGCTTGTTCGTAGAGAACACTGAAGCTTTCTTT
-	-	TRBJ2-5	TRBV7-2	CASREGGVETQYF	TGTGCCAGCAGGGAAGGGGGGGTTGAGACCCAGTACTTC
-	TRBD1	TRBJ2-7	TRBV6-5	CASSYSSDRVYEQYF	TGTGCCAGCAGTTACTCTTCGGACAGGGTTTACGAGCAGTACTTC
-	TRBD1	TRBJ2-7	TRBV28	CASSLSRDRGGGQYF	TGTGCCAGCAGTTTATCCCGGGACAGGGGAGGCGGGCAGTACTTC
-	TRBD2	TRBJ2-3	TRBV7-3	CASSPGTSGSIGTDTQYF	TGTGCCAGCAGCCCCGGGACTAGCGGGAGTATTGGAACAGATACGCAGTATTTT
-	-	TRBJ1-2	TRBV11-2	CASRNRSGYTF	TGTGCCAGCAGAAACAGGTCTGGCTACACCTTC
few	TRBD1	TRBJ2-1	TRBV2	CASSVDRGNEQFF	TGTGCCAGCAGCGTGGACAGGGGTAATGAGCAGTTCTTC
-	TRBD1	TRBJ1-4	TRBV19	CASSILPGQYNEKLFF	TGTGCCAGTAGTATACTCCCGGGACAGTATAATGAAAAACTGTTTTTT
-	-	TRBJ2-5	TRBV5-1	CASSLEDIETQYF	TGCGCCAGCAGCTTGGAGGACATTGAGACCCAGTACTTC
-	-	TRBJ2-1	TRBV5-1	CASSLDGGDYYNEQFF	TGCGCCAGCAGCTTGGACGGGGGAGATTACTACAATGAGCAGTTCTTC
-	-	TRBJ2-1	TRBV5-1	CASSLEGAYNEQFF	TGCGCCAGCAGCTTGGAGGGGGCCTACAATGAGCAGTTCTTC
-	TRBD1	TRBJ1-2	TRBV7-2	CASTLYLAGGYGYTF	TGTGCCAGCACCCTTTACTTGGCAGGGGGATATGGCTACACCTTC
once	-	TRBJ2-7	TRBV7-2	CASSFSGVGYYEQYF	TGTGCCAGCAGCTTTAGCGGTGTAGGCTACTACGAGCAGTACTTC
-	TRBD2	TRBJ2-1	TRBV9	CASSSLAGGQYNEQFF	TGTGCCAGCAGCTCTCTAGCGGGAGGGCAATACAATGAGCAGTTCTTC
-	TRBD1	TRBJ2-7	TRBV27	CASSSPGQGVKYEQYF	TGTGCCAGCAGTTCGCCAGGACAGGGGGTAAAGTACGAGCAGTACTTC
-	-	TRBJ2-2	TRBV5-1	CASGQNANTGELFF	TGCGCCAGTGGGCAGAATGCGAACACCGGGGAGCTGTTTTTT
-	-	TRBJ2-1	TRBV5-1	CASSLTGTLNEQFF	TGCGCCAGCAGCTTGACGGGAACCCTAAATGAGCAGTTCTTC
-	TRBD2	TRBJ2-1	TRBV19	CASRGLARPTLDEQFF	TGTGCCAGTAGGGGACTAGCTCGACCAACCTTGGATGAGCAGTTCTTC
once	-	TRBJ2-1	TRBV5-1	CASSLRPPAGEQFF	TGCGCCAGCAGCTTGAGGCCCCCGGCGGGCGAGCAGTTCTTC
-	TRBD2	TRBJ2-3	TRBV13	CASSPSESTGGDRTDTQYF	TGTGCCAGCAGCCCTAGTGAGTCTACGGGGGGAGATCGGACAGATACGCAGTATTTT
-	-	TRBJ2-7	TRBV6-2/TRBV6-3	CASSLSGVGYEQYF	TGTGCCAGCAGTTTATCAGGGGTTGGCTACGAGCAGTACTTC
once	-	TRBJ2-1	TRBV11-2	CASSHSRSLISYNEQFF	TGTGCCAGCAGCCATTCCCGGAGCCTCATCTCCTACAATGAGCAGTTCTTC
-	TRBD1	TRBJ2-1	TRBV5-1	CASSLQGHEQFF	TGCGCCAGCAGCTTACAGGGGCATGAGCAGTTCTTC
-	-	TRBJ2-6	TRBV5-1	CASSYGTSGANVLTF	TGCGCCAGCAGCTATGGCACCTCTGGGGCCAACGTCCTGACTTTC
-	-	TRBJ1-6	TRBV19	CASTKGMNSPLHF	TGTGCCAGTACAAAGGGGATGAATTCACCCCTCCACTTT
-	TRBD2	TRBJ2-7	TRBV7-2	CASSLWTSNEQYF	TGTGCCAGCAGCTTATGGACTAGCAACGAGCAGTACTTC
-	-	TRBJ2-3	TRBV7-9	CASSFYYTTDTQYF	TGTGCCAGCAGCTTTTACTATACCACAGATACGCAGTATTTT
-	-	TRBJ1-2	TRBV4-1	CASSPLPNYGYTF	TGCGCCAGCAGCCCGCTACCGAACTATGGCTACACCTTC
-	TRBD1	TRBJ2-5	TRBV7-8	CASSLGGTGEETQYF	TGTGCCAGCAGCTTAGGGGGGACAGGGGAAGAGACCCAGTACTTC
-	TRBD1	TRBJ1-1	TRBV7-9	CASGAGGSGEAFF	TGTGCCAGCGGCGCAGGGGGCTCAGGAGAAGCTTTCTTT
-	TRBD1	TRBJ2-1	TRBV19	CASSTTTGTGDNEQFF	TGTGCCAGTAGCACCACGACCGGGACAGGGGACAATGAGCAGTTCTTC
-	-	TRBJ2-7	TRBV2	CASGSAAGEQYF	TGTGCCAGCGGATCAGCGGCCGGGGAGCAGTACTTC
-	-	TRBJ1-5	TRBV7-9	CASSLDFQPQHF	TGTGCCAGCAGCTTGGACTTTCAGCCCCAGCATTTT
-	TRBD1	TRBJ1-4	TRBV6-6	CASSNRGQVYEKLFF	TGTGCCAGCAGTAACAGGGGGCAGGTTTATGAAAAACTGTTTTTT
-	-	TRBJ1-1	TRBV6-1	CASSEPGYDTEAFF	TGTGCCAGCAGTGAACCAGGGTACGACACTGAAGCTTTCTTT
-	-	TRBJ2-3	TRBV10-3	CAISESAGEDTQYF	TGTGCCATCAGTGAGTCGGCAGGGGAGGATACGCAGTATTTT
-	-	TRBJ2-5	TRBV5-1	CAGGALQETQYF	TGCGCCGGAGGAGCCCTACAAGAGACCCAGTACTTC
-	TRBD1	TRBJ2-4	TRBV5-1	CASSFDRAAKNIQYF	TGCGCCAGCAGCTTTGACAGGGCGGCCAAAAACATTCAGTACTTC
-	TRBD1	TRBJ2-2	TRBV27	CAAGQVTGELFF	TGTGCCGCCGGACAGGTAACCGGGGAGCTGTTTTTT
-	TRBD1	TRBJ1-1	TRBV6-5	CASIRTGNTEAFF	TGTGCCAGCATCCGGACAGGGAACACTGAAGCTTTCTTT
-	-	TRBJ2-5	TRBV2	CASRNALTGTQYF	TGTGCCAGTCGGAATGCCCTAACGGGGACCCAGTACTTC
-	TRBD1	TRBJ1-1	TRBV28	CASSYQDRDGTEAFF	TGTGCCAGCAGTTATCAGGACAGGGACGGCACTGAAGCTTTCTTT
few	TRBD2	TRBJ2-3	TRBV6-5	CASSSPGLPTDTQYF	TGTGCCAGCAGCTCCCCGGGACTACCCACAGATACGCAGTATTTT
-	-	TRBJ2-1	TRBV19	CASSISRYNEQFF	TGTGCCAGTAGTATAAGCAGGTACAATGAGCAGTTCTTC
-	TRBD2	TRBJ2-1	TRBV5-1	CASSSSGGSSYNEQFF	TGCGCCAGCAGCTCCTCGGGGGGAAGCTCCTACAATGAGCAGTTCTTC
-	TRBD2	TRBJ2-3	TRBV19	CASSKGLAGGLSTDTQYF	TGTGCCAGTAGTAAAGGACTAGCGGGAGGTCTCAGCACAGATACGCAGTATTTT
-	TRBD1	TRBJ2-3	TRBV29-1	CSGNRGGTDTQYF	TGCAGCGGCAACAGGGGAGGCACAGATACGCAGTATTTT
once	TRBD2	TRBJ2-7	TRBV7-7	CASSTGLAGAEQYF	TGTGCCAGCAGCACAGGACTAGCGGGAGCCGAGCAGTACTTC
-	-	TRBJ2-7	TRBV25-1	CASSDEGRGNSYEQYF	TGTGCCAGCAGTGATGAGGGTAGGGGGAACTCCTACGAGCAGTACTTC
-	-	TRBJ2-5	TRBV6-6	CASSSWDIQETQYF	TGTGCCAGCAGTTCCTGGGACATACAAGAGACCCAGTACTTC
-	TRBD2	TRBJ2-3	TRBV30	CAWRPTSGSTDTQYF	TGTGCCTGGAGGCCGACTAGCGGGAGCACAGATACGCAGTATTTT
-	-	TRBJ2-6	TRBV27	CASSLRSSRDGGANVLTF	TGTGCCAGCAGTTTAAGGTCGAGCAGGGATGGTGGGGCCAACGTCCTGACTTTC
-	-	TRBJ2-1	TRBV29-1	CSVEVPEGGGLRGNEQFF	TGCAGCGTTGAAGTCCCAGAGGGCGGGGGCCTGCGAGGCAATGAGCAGTTCTTC
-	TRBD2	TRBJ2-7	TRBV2	CASRGLAGLSYEQYF	TGTGCCAGCAGGGGACTAGCGGGACTTTCCTACGAGCAGTACTTC
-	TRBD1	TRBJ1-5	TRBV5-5	CASSLVVRTGLDQPQHF	TGTGCCAGCAGCTTGGTCGTCCGGACAGGGCTGGATCAGCCCCAGCATTTT
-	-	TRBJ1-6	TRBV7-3	CASSFRNSPLHF	TGTGCCAGCAGCTTCCGTAATTCACCCCTCCACTTT
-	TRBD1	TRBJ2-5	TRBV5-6	CASSLYGQGQETQYF	TGTGCCAGCAGCTTATATGGACAGGGGCAAGAGACCCAGTACTTC
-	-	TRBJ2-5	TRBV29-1	CSVTPQGQGTETQYF	TGCAGCGTCACCCCTCAGGGTCAAGGTACGGAGACCCAGTACTTC